This TCR beta chain was obtained from a study of T-cell reconstitution after alpha-beta-depleted transplantation in children (dated by TCRdb to the mid-2010s). For the wider study: The study quantitatively tracked T-cell immune reconstitution after TCRalphabeta/CD19-depleted allogeneic hematopoietic cell transplantation in children using TCR repertoire profiling.

The library was built by means of PCR. Instrument used: Illumina HiSeq 2500. To normalize quantification of the TCRbeta repertoire, the TCR libraries were built with molecular barcoding that relied on unique molecular identifiers. The public reads were run again by TCRdb, first through fastp at Q25 and then through MiXCR, and only productive beta chains were kept. CDR3 protein sequences are deduplicated, and each keeps its most common genes and DNA. Here the sample has 700,000 or so distinct CDR3 sequences; around 12% occur a single time. Approximately 0.8% of the sample lies in the top ten. This clonotype has a count of ten or more. Its antigen is currently not known. Base-call qualities are not available, and no considerably larger clone is one nucleotide away. The CDR3 contains 12 residues, cysteine and phenylalanine counted. The sequence is cut down to CDR3 DNA, 36 bases in frame from base 1. From a lookup of the germline V gene, CDR1 and CDR2 are MGHRA and YSYEKL. The junction carries 9 bases between V and J, which are trimmed by 4 bases and 8 bases respectively.

The paper's findings and limits, for the study overall: The apparently early alphabetaT-cell count recovery about two months after transplant was reportedly dependent on only several hundred rapidly expanded clones derived from non-depleted graft cells. Over the following months the frequencies of hyperexpanded clones went down, and after one year T-cell counts and TCRbeta diversity were mostly credited to newly produced T cells. In some patients, the high TCRbeta diversity seen at day 60 was put down to recipient T cells and intrathymic progenitors that had survived conditioning.

Interpreted using the paper, the treatment or condition label stands for: allogeneic hematopoietic cell transplantation with graft depleted of TCRalphabeta T cells and CD19 B cells. The transplant recipients were children given TCRalphabeta/CD19-depleted allogeneic hematopoietic cell grafts. The sequences come from PBMCs, collected before TCRalphabeta/CD19-depleted stem cell transplant. The chain is made from TRBV4-1 and TRBJ2-1; the D gene assignment is ambiguous. The TCR was taken from a girl aged 2 to 10 with congenital amegakaryocytic thrombocytopenia, due to receive a stem cell transplant. The sequence in DNA is TGCGCCAGCAGCCGAGTTTTCGATGAGCAGTTCTTC. Translated, this gives CASSRVFDEQFF.